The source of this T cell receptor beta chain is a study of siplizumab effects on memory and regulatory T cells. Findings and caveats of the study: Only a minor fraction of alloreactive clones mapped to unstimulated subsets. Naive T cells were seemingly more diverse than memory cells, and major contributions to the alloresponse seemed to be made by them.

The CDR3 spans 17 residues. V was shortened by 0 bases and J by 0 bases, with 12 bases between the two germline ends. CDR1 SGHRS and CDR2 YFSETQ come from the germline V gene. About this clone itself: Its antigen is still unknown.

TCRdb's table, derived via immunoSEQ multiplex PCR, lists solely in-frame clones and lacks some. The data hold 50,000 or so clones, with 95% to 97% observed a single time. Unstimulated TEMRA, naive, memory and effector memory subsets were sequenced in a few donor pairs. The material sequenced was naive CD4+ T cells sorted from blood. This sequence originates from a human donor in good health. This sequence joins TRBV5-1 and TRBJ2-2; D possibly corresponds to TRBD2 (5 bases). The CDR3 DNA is TGCGCCAGCAGCTTGGGGTGGCGGGCAGCGAACACCGGGGAGCTGTTTTTT. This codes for CASSLGWRAANTGELFF. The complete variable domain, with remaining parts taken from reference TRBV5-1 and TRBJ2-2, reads KAGVTQTPRYLIKTRGQQVTLSCSPISGHRSVSWYQQTPGQGLQFLFEYFSETQRNKGNFPGRFSGRQFSNSRSEMNVSTLELGDSALYLCASSLGWRAANTGELFFGEGSRLTVL.